These T cell receptor beta chains were read from a single sample in a study of STAT3 mutations in large granular lymphocyte leukemia. Using immunoSEQ multiplex PCR, the repertoire was profiled, and TCRdb retains in-frame clones only, with some absent. The table has about 2,900 clones, around 87% seen once. Sequencing was carried out using peripheral blood mononuclear cells. The source of these receptors is a man aged 35 to 55 with T-cell large granular lymphocyte leukemia. Some clones in this sample may be carry-over from other donors' samples. CDR3s include the opening cysteine and the closing phenylalanine or tryptophan. A D gene is named only where the DNA matches it firmly. Rows give clone size only sometimes, using once, few, many, or a class for an expanded clone.

V	J	size	D	CDR3	DNA
TRBV30	TRBJ1-5	.	TRBD1	CAWDLRGQSLGQPQHF	TGTGCCTGGGACCTCCGGGGACAGAGTTTGGGTCAGCCCCAGCATTTT
TRBV18	TRBJ1-1	.	TRBD1	CASSPGQGNTEAFF	TGTGCCAGCTCACCTGGACAGGGAAACACTGAAGCTTTCTTT
TRBV5-6	TRBJ2-2	.	.	CASSLKPAGTSELFF	TGTGCCAGCAGCTTAAAGCCTGCAGGGACGTCGGAGCTGTTTTTT
TRBV7-9	TRBJ2-1	.	TRBD2	CASSLGSGGAIDEQFF	TGTGCCAGCAGCTTAGGCAGCGGGGGGGCCATCGATGAGCAGTTCTTC
TRBV2	TRBJ2-7	once	.	CASLYLYEQYF	TGTGCCAGTCTTTACCTCTACGAGCAGTACTTC
TRBV6-1	TRBJ2-7	.	.	CASSDPEGVSYEQYF	TGTGCCAGCAGTGATCCTGAGGGGGTAAGCTACGAGCAGTACTTC
TRBV18	TRBJ1-2	.	.	CASSPAKGENYGYTF	TGTGCCAGCTCACCGGCAAAGGGAGAAAACTATGGCTACACCTTC
TRBV4-3	TRBJ1-2	.	.	CASSSEVQGLHGYTF	TGCGCCAGCAGCTCCGAGGTGCAGGGACTTCATGGCTACACCTTC
TRBV5-1	TRBJ2-1	.	.	CASSPGTFDEQFF	TGCGCCAGCAGCCCCGGGACTTTCGATGAGCAGTTCTTC
TRBV28	TRBJ1-5	.	TRBD1	CAIRQGSNQPQHF	TGTGCCATCAGACAGGGTAGCAATCAGCCCCAGCATTTT
TRBV10-2	TRBJ1-2	.	.	CAAGRNRANYGYTF	TGCGCCGCAGGACGAAACAGGGCTAACTATGGCTACACCTTC
TRBV6-5	TRBJ1-5	.	.	CASNRPGRAQHF	TGTGCCAGCAATCGACCGGGCAGGGCGCAGCATTTT
TRBV5-1	TRBJ1-6	.	.	CASSLEEGSGSPLHF	TGCGCCAGCAGCTTGGAGGAGGGATCAGGTTCACCCCTCCACTTT
TRBV5-6	TRBJ2-3	.	.	CASSLEGRSGGTQYF	TGTGCCAGCAGCTTGGAGGGGAGGAGCGGAGGTACGCAGTATTTT
TRBV29-1	TRBJ1-2	.	.	CSAVFGYGYTF	TGCAGCGCTGTCTTCGGATATGGCTACACCTTC
TRBV29-1	TRBJ1-4	.	.	CSVEGGPNEKLFF	TGCAGCGTTGAAGGCGGACCAAATGAAAAACTGTTTTTT
TRBV6-5	TRBJ2-7	.	TRBD2	CASSPGGYEQYF	TGTGCCAGCAGTCCGGGGGGTTACGAGCAGTACTTC
TRBV27	TRBJ1-1	.	TRBD1	CASSSGQVNTEAFF	TGTGCCAGCAGTTCCGGACAGGTGAACACTGAAGCTTTCTTT
TRBV7-9	TRBJ1-1	.	TRBD1	CASSSHTVGTGVAFF	TGTGCCAGCAGCTCCCACACGGTAGGGACAGGGGTAGCTTTCTTT
TRBV9	TRBJ2-4	.	TRBD2	CASSAGTSGGAAKNIQYF	TGTGCCAGCAGCGCCGGGACTAGCGGGGGGGCGGCCAAAAACATTCAGTACTTC
TRBV15	TRBJ1-1	.	.	CATSRVRGDTEAFF	TGTGCCACCAGCAGAGTTCGGGGGGACACTGAAGCTTTCTTT
TRBV18	TRBJ2-1	few	TRBD1	CASSPTTGTGLNEQFF	TGTGCCAGCTCACCAACCACCGGGACAGGGCTCAATGAGCAGTTCTTC